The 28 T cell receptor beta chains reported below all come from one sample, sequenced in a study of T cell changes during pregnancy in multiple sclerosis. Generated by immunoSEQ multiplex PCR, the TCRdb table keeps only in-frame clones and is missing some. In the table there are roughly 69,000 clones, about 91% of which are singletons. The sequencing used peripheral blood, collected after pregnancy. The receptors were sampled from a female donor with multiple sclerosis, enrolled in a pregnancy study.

The CDR3: CSAALLAETSYEQYF. CDR3 DNA sequence: TGCAGCGCCGCTCTGCTAGCGGAGACCTCCTACGAGCAGTACTTC. The chain employs TRBV29-1 and TRBJ2-7; 7 nucleotides match TRBD2. This CDR3 has 15 residues. V shed 7 bases, J shed 0 bases, and the junction held 12 bases outside the gene matches. Germline-derived CDR1 and CDR2 are SQVTM and ANQGSEA.

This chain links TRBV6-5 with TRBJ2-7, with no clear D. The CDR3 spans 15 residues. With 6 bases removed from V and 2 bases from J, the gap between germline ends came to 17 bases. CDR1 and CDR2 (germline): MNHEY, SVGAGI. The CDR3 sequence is CASSHPKASAYEQYF. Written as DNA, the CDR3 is TGTGCCAGCAGCCACCCGAAAGCATCCGCCTACGAGCAGTACTTC.

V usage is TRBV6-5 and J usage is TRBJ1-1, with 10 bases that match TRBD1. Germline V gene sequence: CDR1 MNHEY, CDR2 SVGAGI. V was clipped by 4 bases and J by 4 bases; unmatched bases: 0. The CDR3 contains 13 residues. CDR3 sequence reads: CASSWDRGTEAFF. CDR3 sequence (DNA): TGTGCCAGCAGTTGGGACAGGGGCACTGAAGCTTTCTTT.

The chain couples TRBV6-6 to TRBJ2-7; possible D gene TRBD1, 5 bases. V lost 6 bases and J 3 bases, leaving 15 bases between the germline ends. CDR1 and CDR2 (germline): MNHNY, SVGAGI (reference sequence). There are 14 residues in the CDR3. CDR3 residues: CASSPDRVIYEQYF. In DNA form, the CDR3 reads TGTGCCAGCAGCCCCGACAGAGTTATCTACGAGCAGTACTTC.

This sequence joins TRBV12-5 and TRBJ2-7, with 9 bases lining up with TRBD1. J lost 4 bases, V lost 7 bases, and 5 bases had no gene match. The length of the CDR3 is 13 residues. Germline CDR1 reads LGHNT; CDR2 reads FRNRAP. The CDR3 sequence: CASAPGQGYEQYF. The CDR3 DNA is TGTGCTAGTGCTCCGGGACAGGGTTACGAGCAGTACTTC.

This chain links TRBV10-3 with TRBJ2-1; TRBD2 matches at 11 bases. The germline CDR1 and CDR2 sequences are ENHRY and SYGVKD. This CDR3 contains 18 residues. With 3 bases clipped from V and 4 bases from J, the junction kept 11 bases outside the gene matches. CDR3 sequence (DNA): TGTGCCATCAGTGAAAGATCTGGGCTAGCGGGAGGATACAATGAGCAGTTCTTC. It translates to CAISERSGLAGGYNEQFF.

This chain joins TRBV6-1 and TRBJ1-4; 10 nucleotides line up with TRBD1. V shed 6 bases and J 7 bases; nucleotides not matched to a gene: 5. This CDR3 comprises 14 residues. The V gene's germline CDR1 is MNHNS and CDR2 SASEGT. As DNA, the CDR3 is TGTGCCAGCAGCCTCGGACAGGGGGTTGAAAAACTGTTTTTT. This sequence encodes CASSLGQGVEKLFF.

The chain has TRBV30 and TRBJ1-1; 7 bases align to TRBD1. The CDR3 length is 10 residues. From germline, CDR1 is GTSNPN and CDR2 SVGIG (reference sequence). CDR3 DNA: TGTGCTCTCAACAGGGGTGAAGCTTTCTTT. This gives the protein CALNRGEAFF.

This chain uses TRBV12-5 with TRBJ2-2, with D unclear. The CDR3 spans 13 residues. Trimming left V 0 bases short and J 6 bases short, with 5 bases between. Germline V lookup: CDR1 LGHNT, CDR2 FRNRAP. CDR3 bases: TGTGCTAGTGGTTTGGTCCATCCCGGGGAGCTGTTTTTT. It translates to CASGLVHPGELFF.

In nucleotides, the CDR3 is TGTGCCAGCAGTGAAGATCGGGGGGCAAACATTCAGTACTTC. Translated, it gives CASSEDRGANIQYF. V gene TRBV6-1 combines with J gene TRBJ2-4; D may be TRBD2 (7 bases). CDR1 and CDR2 from the germline V gene are MNHNS and SASEGT. The CDR3 runs 14 residues. Trimming took 1 base from V and 6 from J, leaving 10 bases between them.

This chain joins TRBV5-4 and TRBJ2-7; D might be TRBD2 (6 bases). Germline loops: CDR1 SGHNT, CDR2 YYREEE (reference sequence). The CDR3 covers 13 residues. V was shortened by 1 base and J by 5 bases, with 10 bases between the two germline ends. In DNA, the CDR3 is TGTGCCAGCAGCTTGTGGGGGGTGGACGAGCAGTACTTC. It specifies CASSLWGVDEQYF.

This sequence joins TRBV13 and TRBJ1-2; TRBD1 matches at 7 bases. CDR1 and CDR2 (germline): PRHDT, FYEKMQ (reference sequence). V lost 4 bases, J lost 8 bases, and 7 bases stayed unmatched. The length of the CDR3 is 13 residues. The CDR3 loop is CASSYGTAKGYTF. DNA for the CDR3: TGTGCCAGCAGCTACGGGACAGCGAAGGGCTACACCTTC.

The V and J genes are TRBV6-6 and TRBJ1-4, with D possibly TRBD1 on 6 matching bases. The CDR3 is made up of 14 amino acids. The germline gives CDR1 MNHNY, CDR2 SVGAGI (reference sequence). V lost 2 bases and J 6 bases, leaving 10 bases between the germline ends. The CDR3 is CASSYGGGDEKLFF. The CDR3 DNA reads TGTGCCAGCAGTTACGGGGGGGGCGATGAAAAACTGTTTTTT.

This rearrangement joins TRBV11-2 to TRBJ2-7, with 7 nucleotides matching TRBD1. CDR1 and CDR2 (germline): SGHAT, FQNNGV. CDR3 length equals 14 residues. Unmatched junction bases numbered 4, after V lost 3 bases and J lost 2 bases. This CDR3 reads CASSLRQGTYEQYF. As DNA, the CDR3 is TGTGCCAGCAGCTTGAGACAGGGCACCTACGAGCAGTACTTC.

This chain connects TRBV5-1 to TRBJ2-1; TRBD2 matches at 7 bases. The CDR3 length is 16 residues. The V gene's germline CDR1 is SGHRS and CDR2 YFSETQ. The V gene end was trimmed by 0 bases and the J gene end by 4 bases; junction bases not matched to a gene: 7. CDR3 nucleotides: TGCGCCAGCAGCTTGGGGGCGGGAGAGGGGTACAATGAGCAGTTCTTC. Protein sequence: CASSLGAGEGYNEQFF.

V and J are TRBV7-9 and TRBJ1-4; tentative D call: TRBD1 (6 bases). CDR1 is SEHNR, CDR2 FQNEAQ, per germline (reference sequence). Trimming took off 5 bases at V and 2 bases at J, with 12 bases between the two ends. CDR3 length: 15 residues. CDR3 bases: TGTGCCAGCAGCCCAGGGGTTACCACTAATGAAAAACTGTTTTTT. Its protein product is CASSPGVTTNEKLFF.

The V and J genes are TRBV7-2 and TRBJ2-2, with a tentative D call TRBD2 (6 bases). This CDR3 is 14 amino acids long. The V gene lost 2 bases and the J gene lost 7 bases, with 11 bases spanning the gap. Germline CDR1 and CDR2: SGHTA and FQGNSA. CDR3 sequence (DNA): TGTGCCAGCAGCTTACGGGAGATTGGCGGGGAGCTGTTTTTT. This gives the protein CASSLREIGGELFF.

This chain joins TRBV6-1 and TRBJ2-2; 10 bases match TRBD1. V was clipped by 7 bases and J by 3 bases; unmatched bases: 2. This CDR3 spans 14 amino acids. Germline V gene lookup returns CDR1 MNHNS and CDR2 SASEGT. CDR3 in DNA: TGTGCCAGCAAGGGGACAGGGGACACCGGGGAGCTGTTTTTT. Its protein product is CASKGTGDTGELFF.

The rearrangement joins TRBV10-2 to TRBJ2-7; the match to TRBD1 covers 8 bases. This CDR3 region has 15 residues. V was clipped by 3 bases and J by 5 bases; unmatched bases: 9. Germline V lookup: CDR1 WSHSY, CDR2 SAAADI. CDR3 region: CASSDLQGVRDEQYF. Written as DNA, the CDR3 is TGCGCCAGCAGTGATTTACAGGGGGTACGGGACGAGCAGTACTTC.

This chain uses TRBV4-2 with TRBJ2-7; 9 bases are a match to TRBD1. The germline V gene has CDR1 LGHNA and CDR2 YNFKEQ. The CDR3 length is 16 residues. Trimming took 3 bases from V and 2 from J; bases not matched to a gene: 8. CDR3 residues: CASSQTKGTGPYEQYF. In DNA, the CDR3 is TGTGCCAGCAGCCAGACTAAGGGGACAGGGCCCTACGAGCAGTACTTC.

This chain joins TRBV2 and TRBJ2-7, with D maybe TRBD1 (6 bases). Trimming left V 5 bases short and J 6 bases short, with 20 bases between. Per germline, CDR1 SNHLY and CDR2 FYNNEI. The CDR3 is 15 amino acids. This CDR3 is CASSPRTAEVGEQYF. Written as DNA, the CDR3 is TGTGCCAGCAGTCCTCGGACAGCCGAGGTCGGCGAGCAGTACTTC.

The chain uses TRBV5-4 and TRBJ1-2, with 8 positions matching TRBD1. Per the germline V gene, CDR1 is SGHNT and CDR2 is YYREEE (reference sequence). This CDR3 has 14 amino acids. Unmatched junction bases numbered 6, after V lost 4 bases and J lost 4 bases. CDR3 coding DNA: TGTGCCAGCAGCCTTACAGGGGGACCCTATGGCTACACCTTC. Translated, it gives CASSLTGGPYGYTF.

CDR3 residues: CASSFSGIQAGTDTQYF. In DNA, the CDR3 is TGTGCCAGCAGCTTTTCGGGGATCCAAGCTGGCACAGATACGCAGTATTTT. The chain carries TRBV9 and TRBJ2-3; TRBD2 is a possible D gene (5 bases). From germline, CDR1 is SGDLS and CDR2 YYNGEE. This CDR3 has 17 residues. V gave up 4 bases and J gave up 1 base, with 19 bases separating them.

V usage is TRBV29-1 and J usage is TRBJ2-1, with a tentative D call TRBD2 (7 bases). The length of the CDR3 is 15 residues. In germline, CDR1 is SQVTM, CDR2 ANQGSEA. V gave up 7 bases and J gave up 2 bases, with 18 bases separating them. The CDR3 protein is CSETGRGEPYNEQFF. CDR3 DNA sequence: TGCAGCGAGACGGGGAGGGGGGAGCCCTACAATGAGCAGTTCTTC.

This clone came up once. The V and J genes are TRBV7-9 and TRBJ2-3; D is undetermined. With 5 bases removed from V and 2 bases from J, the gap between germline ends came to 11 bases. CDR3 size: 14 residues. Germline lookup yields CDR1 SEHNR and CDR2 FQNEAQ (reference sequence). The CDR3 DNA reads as TGTGCCAGCAGCCCAGGTGGCTCCACAGATACGCAGTATTTT. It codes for CASSPGGSTDTQYF.

CDR3 sequence reads: CASRNPRGQRDEQYF. CDR3 nucleotides: TGTGCCAGTAGGAACCCGAGGGGGCAACGTGACGAGCAGTACTTC. The chain links TRBV19 to TRBJ2-7; TRBD1 aligns across 7 bases. Germline V gene data show CDR1 as LNHDA and CDR2 as SQIVND (reference sequence). The CDR3 runs to 15 residues. V lost 6 bases and J lost 5; bases outside the gene matches: 13.

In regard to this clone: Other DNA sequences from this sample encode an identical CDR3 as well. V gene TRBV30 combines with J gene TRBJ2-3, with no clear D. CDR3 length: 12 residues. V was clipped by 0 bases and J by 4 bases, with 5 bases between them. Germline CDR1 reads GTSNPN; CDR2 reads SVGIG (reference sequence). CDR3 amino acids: CAWSVLSDTQYF. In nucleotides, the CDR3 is TGTGCCTGGAGTGTTCTATCAGATACGCAGTATTTT. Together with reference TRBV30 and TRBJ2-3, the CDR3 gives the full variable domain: SQTIHQWPATLVQPVGSPLSLECTVEGTSNPNLYWYRQAAGRGLQLLFYSVGIGQISSEVPQNLSASRPQDRQFILSSKKLLLSDSGFYLCAWSVLSDTQYFGPGTRLTVL.

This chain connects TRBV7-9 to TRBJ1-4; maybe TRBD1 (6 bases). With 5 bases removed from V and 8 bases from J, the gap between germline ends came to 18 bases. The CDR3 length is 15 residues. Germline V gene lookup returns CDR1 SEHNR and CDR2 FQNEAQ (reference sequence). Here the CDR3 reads CASSATGFSLEKLFF. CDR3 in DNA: TGTGCCAGCAGCGCAACAGGGTTCTCTCTCGAAAAACTGTTTTTT.